The T cell receptor beta chain under discussion was sequenced for a study of blood T cells in healthy people across ages. Study-wide results and caveats: No conclusive comparison of naive versus antigen-experienced cells was possible with unsorted PBMCs. In older individuals, TCR beta diversity per million T cells was lower, falling roughly linearly with age.

This CDR3 has 13 amino acids. The germline gives CDR1 MDHEN, CDR2 SYDVKM. V was shortened by 8 bases and J by 4 bases, with 13 bases between the two germline ends. As for this clonotype: As yet, its antigen is unknown.

Isolation recovered at least 6.5 million PBMCs from every sample. PCR was performed a second time for about 7 to 11 cycles using a sample-barcoded 5' primer and a J-beta primer mix. TCRdb re-derived calls from the 5' RACE reads in MiXCR, one entry per CDR3 protein. This table has about 650,000 distinct CDR3 sequences, roughly 32% appearing once. This clonotype was obtained from an elderly woman in good health. Sequencing used blood. The V and J genes are TRBV28 and TRBJ2-3; D might be TRBD1 (6 bases). The CDR3 is CASVSGVPDTQYF. CDR3 coding DNA: TGTGCCAGCGTTTCAGGGGTCCCAGATACGCAGTATTTT.